This T cell receptor (beta chain) was obtained from a study of T-cell reconstitution after alpha-beta-depleted transplantation in children. General study points: Expanded graft clones, several hundred of them, were reportedly the source of alpha-beta T cells about two months after transplant. Once a year had passed after transplant, T-cell counts and diversity came mostly from newly produced T cells. In some patients, recipient T cells and intrathymic progenitors surviving conditioning explained high day-60 diversity.

This clonotype was counted at least ten times. Its cognate antigen is unknown. During its preparation, the TCRbeta library received unique molecular identifiers. One entry per CDR3 protein, called by TCRdb with MiXCR from the PCR reads. The data hold hundreds of thousands of distinct CDR3 sequences, with over 10% observed a single time. Material: PBMCs, mostly from graft donor cells, obtained 360 days after TCRalphabeta/CD19-depleted stem cell transplant. The TCR comes from a male patient aged 10-17 years who had a stem cell transplant for acute myeloid leukemia, so the T cells may come from the graft donor.

CDR3 bases: TGCAGCGTTGGACGGGCGCAGGGGGAGACCCAGTACTTC. This encodes CSVGRAQGETQYF. The chain couples TRBV29-1 to TRBJ2-5, with D possibly TRBD1 on 6 matching bases. Per the germline V gene, CDR1 is SQVTM and CDR2 is ANQGSEA. The CDR3 totals 13 residues. The ends were cut back, 4 bases at V and 5 bases at J, with 14 bases in the middle.